This T cell receptor beta chain was recorded in a study of blood T cells in healthy people across ages. V was cut by 3 bases and J by 4 bases, with 13 bases left in between. The CDR3 spans 15 residues. The second PCR ran about 6 to 11 cycles with a sample-barcoded 5' primer and J-beta primers. Every molecule of cDNA carried a tag from a template-switch adaptor with 12 random nucleotides. TCRdb re-called the 5' RACE reads through MiXCR, storing one row per CDR3 protein. This table holds 1.4 million or so distinct CDR3 sequences, less than 45% found once. The V gene is TRBV12-3 or TRBV12-4, the J gene TRBJ2-1, with no clear D. Sequencing was done on a sample of blood. This TCR was sampled from a woman younger than 30 in good health. This CDR3 reads CASSFFGGEYNEQFF. The CDR3 DNA reads TGTGCCAGCAGTTTTTTTGGCGGAGAATACAATGAGCAGTTCTTC.